This passage covers 7 T cell receptor beta chains from one sample sequenced in a study of CD8 T cells in Susac syndrome. Random hexamers primed reverse transcription of about 0.45 to 1 ug RNA. TCRdb reprocessed the immunoSEQ multiplex PCR reads with MiXCR, giving one entry per CDR3 protein. The sample includes a few hundred thousand distinct CDR3 sequences, about 93% of them seen just once. Input material: CD4+ T cells from PBMCs. Receptors originate from a human donor with multiple sclerosis.

CDR3: CASAGRGLTGELFF. CDR3 nucleotides: TGTGCCAGCGCAGGGAGGGGCCTGACCGGGGAGCTGTTTTTT. The chain couples TRBV6-2 or TRBV6-3 to TRBJ2-2; 7 positions match TRBD2. There are 14 residues in the CDR3. CDR1 and CDR2 (germline): MNHEY, SVGEGT. After removal of 8 bases from V and 5 bases from J, the junction contained 8 bases not matched to a gene.

The chain links TRBV7-9 to TRBJ1-1; TRBD1 matches at 7 bases. Per germline, CDR1 SEHNR and CDR2 FQNEAQ (reference sequence). The CDR3 covers 17 residues. J lost 6 bases, V lost 1 base, and 14 bases had no gene match. As DNA, the CDR3 is TGTGCCAGCAGCTTAGTGGGACAGCGGTCGGACCGCGCTGAAGCTTTCTTT. This translates into CASSLVGQRSDRAEAFF. The full variable domain, rest sourced from reference TRBV7-9 and TRBJ1-1, is DTGVSQNPRHKITKRGQNVTFRCDPISEHNRLYWYRQTLGQGPEFLTYFQNEAQLEKSRLLSDRFSAERPKGSFSTLEIQRTEQGDSAMYLCASSLVGQRSDRAEAFFGQGTRLTVV.

This clonotype appeared a single time. The chain combines TRBV7-2 with TRBJ2-1; D is perhaps TRBD2 (5 bases). The V and J ends lost 0 bases and 7 bases respectively, with 10 bases between them. CDR3 length equals 14 residues. Germline assignment: CDR1 SGHTA and CDR2 FQGNSA. The CDR3 nucleotides are TGTGCCAGCAGCTTAGCAGGGAGAAGGAATGAGCAGTTCTTC. Protein: CASSLAGRRNEQFF.

This rearrangement joins TRBV18 to TRBJ2-7; the D is unclear. Germline values: CDR1 KGHSH, CDR2 LQKENI. V dropped 3 bases and J dropped 7 bases, with 13 bases sitting between them. The CDR3 loop spans 13 amino acids. CDR3 sequence (DNA): TGTGCCAGCTCACCTAGACCGGCGGAGGAGCAGTACGTC. Translated, it gives CASSPRPAEEQYV.

The chain couples TRBV3-1 to TRBJ2-3, with 9 bases fitting TRBD2. J lost 4 bases, V lost 2 bases, and 4 bases had no gene match. The CDR3 spans 15 residues. Looked up from germline, CDR1 is LGHDT and CDR2 is YNNKEL (reference sequence). The CDR3 loop is CASSQSGTSSDTQYF. CDR3 DNA: TGTGCCAGCAGCCAATCGGGGACTAGCTCAGATACGCAGTATTTT.

The V and J genes are TRBV10-3 and TRBJ1-5; D not certain. The V gene lost 6 bases and the J gene lost 2 bases, with 5 bases spanning the gap. CDR1 is ENHRY, CDR2 SYGVKD, per germline. The CDR3 loop spans 12 amino acids. The CDR3 region is CAISDGNQPQHF. The DNA for the CDR3 is TGTGCCATCAGCGACGGCAATCAGCCCCAGCATTTT.

J is TRBJ1-2 and V is TRBV7-9; D not certain. CDR1 SEHNR and CDR2 FQNEAQ come from the germline V gene (reference sequence). Trimming stripped 8 bases from V and 5 bases from J, with 12 bases between. The CDR3 consists of 12 residues. CDR3: CASGTMSYGYTF. The CDR3 DNA reads as TGTGCCAGCGGAACTATGTCATATGGCTACACCTTC.